Sequencing of this T cell receptor (beta chain) was carried out in a study of preoperative IRX-2 immunotherapy in early breast cancer. CDR1 and CDR2 (germline): KGHSH, LQKENI. The CDR3 covers 17 residues. Trimming pared 2 bases from V and 0 bases from J, leaving 17 bases between. Libraries were prepared by immunoSEQ multiplex PCR; TCRdb keeps only in-frame clonotypes and omits some of them. This table has over 1,000 clones, roughly 76% appearing once. The treatment was: preoperative locoregional IRX-2 cytokine immunotherapy. Preoperative locoregional IRX-2 cytokine immunotherapy was tested in the phase Ib source study.

The sample in question was tumor tissue, obtained after IRX-2 immunotherapy. J is TRBJ2-7 and V is TRBV18; perhaps TRBD1 as D (5 bases). The clonotype comes from a human donor with breast cancer. The CDR3: CASSPFNPGPISYEQYF. The CDR3 DNA reads TGTGCCAGCTCACCATTTAATCCAGGGCCTATCTCCTACGAGCAGTACTTC.